A selection of T cell receptor beta chains follows, all from one sample in a study of T-cell memory formation after mild COVID-19. Via MiXCR, TCRdb re-called the 5' RACE reads, giving one row per CDR3 protein. The sample has about 440,000 distinct CDR3 sequences, 20% seen once. Sequencing was carried out using PBMCs or a T cell subset sorted from them (not recorded which). The receptors come from an adult woman who had mild COVID-19 (a few samples of this study predate the infection). Cell type and time point are not known. Each CDR3 is given with its conserved first and last residue. A D gene is named only where the DNA matches it firmly. Only some rows state a clone size, as once, few, many or a class for expanded clones.

clone size: NA
D gene: TRBD1
J gene: TRBJ1-1
V gene: TRBV5-1
CDR3 protein: CASSLTGVSNEAFF
CDR3 DNA: TGCGCCAGCAGCTTGACAGGGGTCTCCAATGAAGCTTTCTTT

clone size: few
D gene: TRBD2
J gene: TRBJ2-1
V gene: TRBV7-6
CDR3 protein: CASSNGATSGNNEQFF
CDR3 DNA: TGTGCCAGCAGCAACGGGGCCACTAGCGGGAACAATGAGCAGTTCTTC

clone size: NA
D gene: TRBD2
J gene: TRBJ2-3
V gene: TRBV20-1
CDR3 protein: CSARARLAVRTDTQYF
CDR3 DNA: TGCAGTGCTAGAGCCCGACTAGCGGTCCGCACAGATACGCAGTATTTT

clone size: NA
D gene: TRBD2
J gene: TRBJ2-1
V gene: TRBV20-1
CDR3 protein: CSASGGAVNEQFF
CDR3 DNA: TGCAGTGCTAGCGGGGGGGCCGTCAATGAGCAGTTCTTC

clone size: few
D gene: NA
J gene: TRBJ1-2
V gene: TRBV5-1
CDR3 protein: CASSLFPDGDYGYTF
CDR3 DNA: TGCGCCAGCAGCTTGTTCCCGGATGGCGACTATGGCTACACCTTC

clone size: NA
D gene: NA
J gene: TRBJ2-1
V gene: TRBV12-3/TRBV12-4
CDR3 protein: CASSPRGGPYNEQFF
CDR3 DNA: TGTGCCAGCAGCCCGCGGGGCGGCCCCTACAATGAGCAGTTCTTC

clone size: NA
D gene: NA
J gene: TRBJ1-4
V gene: TRBV6-6
CDR3 protein: CASRPGSHEKLFF
CDR3 DNA: TGTGCCAGCAGGCCCGGAAGCCATGAAAAACTGTTTTTT

clone size: few
D gene: NA
J gene: TRBJ2-6
V gene: TRBV15
CDR3 protein: CATSSSGANVLTF
CDR3 DNA: TGTGCCACCAGCAGCTCGGGGGCCAACGTCCTGACTTTC

clone size: NA
D gene: TRBD2
J gene: TRBJ2-5
V gene: TRBV3-1
CDR3 protein: CASSQDQPTSGGNTVETQYF
CDR3 DNA: TGTGCCAGCAGCCAAGATCAGCCGACTAGCGGGGGGAATACGGTAGAGACCCAGTACTTC

clone size: few
D gene: TRBD1
J gene: TRBJ2-1
V gene: TRBV19
CDR3 protein: CASGRTGGLGEQFF
CDR3 DNA: TGTGCCAGTGGCCGGACAGGAGGCTTGGGTGAGCAGTTCTTC

clone size: few
D gene: TRBD2
J gene: TRBJ2-1
V gene: TRBV24-1
CDR3 protein: CATSALAGSDEQFF
CDR3 DNA: TGTGCCACCAGTGCCCTAGCGGGGAGCGATGAGCAGTTCTTC

clone size: NA
D gene: TRBD2
J gene: TRBJ2-2
V gene: TRBV24-1
CDR3 protein: CATSSGLATGELFF
CDR3 DNA: TGTGCCACCAGTTCCGGACTAGCAACCGGGGAGCTGTTTTTT

clone size: few
D gene: NA
J gene: TRBJ1-3
V gene: TRBV5-6
CDR3 protein: CASSFRVGNTIYF
CDR3 DNA: TGTGCCAGCAGCTTTAGAGTTGGAAACACCATATATTTT

clone size: many
D gene: NA
J gene: TRBJ2-7
V gene: TRBV12-3/TRBV12-4
CDR3 protein: CASSLAGGYEQYF
CDR3 DNA: TGTGCCAGCAGTTTAGCCGGGGGATACGAGCAGTACTTC

clone size: few
D gene: NA
J gene: TRBJ2-1
V gene: TRBV29-1
CDR3 protein: CSVGRTALGNEQFF
CDR3 DNA: TGCAGCGTTGGGAGGACAGCCCTGGGCAATGAGCAGTTCTTC

clone size: once
D gene: NA
J gene: TRBJ1-4
V gene: TRBV3-1
CDR3 protein: CASSQGLTNPFF
CDR3 DNA: TGTGCCAGCAGCCAAGGTCTAACTAACCCGTTTTTT

clone size: NA
D gene: NA
J gene: TRBJ1-4
V gene: TRBV5-1
CDR3 protein: CASSSGDATNEKLFF
CDR3 DNA: TGCGCCAGCAGTTCCGGGGATGCAACTAATGAAAAACTGTTTTTT

clone size: few
D gene: NA
J gene: TRBJ1-1
V gene: TRBV12-3/TRBV12-4
CDR3 protein: CASSSEDSLNTEAFF
CDR3 DNA: TGTGCCAGCAGTTCGGAGGACAGTTTGAACACTGAAGCTTTCTTT

clone size: NA
D gene: TRBD1
J gene: TRBJ1-5
V gene: TRBV6-5
CDR3 protein: CASSLSDRGQPQHF
CDR3 DNA: TGTGCCAGCAGCCTCTCAGACAGGGGCCAGCCCCAGCATTTT

clone size: NA
D gene: TRBD1
J gene: TRBJ2-7
V gene: TRBV7-9
CDR3 protein: CASSSLTGDLTYEQYF
CDR3 DNA: TGTGCCAGCAGCTCTTTAACAGGGGACCTAACCTACGAGCAGTACTTC

clone size: many
D gene: NA
J gene: TRBJ2-1
V gene: TRBV5-5
CDR3 protein: CATWGSAYNEQFF
CDR3 DNA: TGTGCCACCTGGGGTTCCGCCTACAATGAGCAGTTCTTC

clone size: NA
D gene: TRBD2
J gene: TRBJ2-3
V gene: TRBV15
CDR3 protein: CATSIGLLAAGTDTQYF
CDR3 DNA: TGTGCCACCAGCATAGGGCTACTAGCGGCCGGGACAGATACGCAGTATTTT

clone size: NA
D gene: TRBD2
J gene: TRBJ2-1
V gene: TRBV7-2
CDR3 protein: CASSSPGLVYNEQFF
CDR3 DNA: TGTGCCAGCAGCTCACCGGGACTAGTTTACAATGAGCAGTTCTTC

clone size: NA
D gene: NA
J gene: TRBJ1-5
V gene: TRBV20-1
CDR3 protein: CSASSYGQGMNQPQHF
CDR3 DNA: TGCAGTGCTAGCTCGTACGGTCAGGGAATGAATCAGCCCCAGCATTTT

clone size: few
D gene: TRBD2
J gene: TRBJ2-7
V gene: TRBV5-1
CDR3 protein: CASSSWTSGSYEQYF
CDR3 DNA: TGCGCCAGCAGCTCCTGGACTAGCGGGAGCTACGAGCAGTACTTC

clone size: NA
D gene: TRBD2
J gene: TRBJ2-3
V gene: TRBV10-2
CDR3 protein: CASTLAGATDTQYF
CDR3 DNA: TGCGCCAGCACGCTAGCGGGGGCCACAGATACGCAGTATTTT

clone size: few
D gene: TRBD2
J gene: TRBJ2-5
V gene: TRBV7-9
CDR3 protein: CASSASGRLGETQYF
CDR3 DNA: TGTGCCAGCAGCGCTAGCGGGAGGTTGGGTGAGACCCAGTACTTC

clone size: few
D gene: TRBD2
J gene: TRBJ2-3
V gene: TRBV6-5
CDR3 protein: CASSRPGLAGKADTQYF
CDR3 DNA: TGTGCCAGCAGCCGACCGGGACTAGCGGGAAAAGCAGATACGCAGTATTTT

clone size: NA
D gene: TRBD1
J gene: TRBJ1-2
V gene: TRBV6-5
CDR3 protein: CASSYSFLGTGGNYGYTF
CDR3 DNA: TGTGCCAGCAGTTACTCGTTCTTGGGGACAGGCGGAAATTATGGCTACACCTTC